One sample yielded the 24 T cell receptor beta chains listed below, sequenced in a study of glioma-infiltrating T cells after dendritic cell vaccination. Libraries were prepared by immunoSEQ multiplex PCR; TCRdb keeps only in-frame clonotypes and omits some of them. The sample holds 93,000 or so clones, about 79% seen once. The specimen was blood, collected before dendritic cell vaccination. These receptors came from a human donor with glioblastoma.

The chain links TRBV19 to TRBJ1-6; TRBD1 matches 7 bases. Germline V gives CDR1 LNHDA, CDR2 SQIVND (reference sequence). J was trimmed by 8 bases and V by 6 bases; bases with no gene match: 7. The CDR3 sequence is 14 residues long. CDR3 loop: CASSGTVTYSPLHF. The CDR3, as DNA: TGTGCCAGTAGCGGGACAGTCACTTATTCACCCCTCCACTTT.

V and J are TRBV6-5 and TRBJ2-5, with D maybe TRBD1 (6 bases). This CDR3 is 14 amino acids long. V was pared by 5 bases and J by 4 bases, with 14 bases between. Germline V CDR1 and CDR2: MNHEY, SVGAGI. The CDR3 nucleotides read TGTGCCAGCAGTAAAACAGGGTGGTCAGAGACCCAGTACTTC. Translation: CASSKTGWSETQYF.

CDR3 amino acids: CAISEKGEPYEQYF. CDR3 nucleotide sequence: TGTGCCATCAGTGAGAAGGGGGAACCTTACGAGCAGTACTTC. This chain uses TRBV10-3 with TRBJ2-7, with a possible D match to TRBD1 (6 bases). V lost 2 bases, J lost 4 bases, and 12 bases lay in between. Germline V CDR1 and CDR2: ENHRY, SYGVKD. This CDR3 spans 14 amino acids.

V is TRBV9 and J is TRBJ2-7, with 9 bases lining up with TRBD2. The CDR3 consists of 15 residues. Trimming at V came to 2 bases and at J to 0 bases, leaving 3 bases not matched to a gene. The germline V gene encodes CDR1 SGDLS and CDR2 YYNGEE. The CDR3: CASSVNSGSSYEQYF. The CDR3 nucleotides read TGTGCCAGCAGCGTTAATAGCGGGAGCTCCTACGAGCAGTACTTC.

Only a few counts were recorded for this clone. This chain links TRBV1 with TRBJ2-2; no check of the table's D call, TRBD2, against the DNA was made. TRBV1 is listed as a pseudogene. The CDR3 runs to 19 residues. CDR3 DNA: TGCACCAGCAGCCCCGAGCGAATAGCGGGGGGGAACCTCACCGGGGAGCTGTTTTTT. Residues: CTSSPERIAGGNLTGELFF.

This chain's CDR3 is CASPTGRHGGTEAFF. The DNA for the CDR3 is TGTGCCAGCCCCACAGGGAGACATGGAGGCACTGAAGCTTTCTTT. The J gene is TRBJ1-1, the V gene TRBV6-1; D is perhaps TRBD1 (6 bases). Germline V gives CDR1 MNHNS, CDR2 SASEGT. The CDR3 covers 15 residues. Trimming pared 8 bases from V and 4 bases from J, leaving 20 bases between.

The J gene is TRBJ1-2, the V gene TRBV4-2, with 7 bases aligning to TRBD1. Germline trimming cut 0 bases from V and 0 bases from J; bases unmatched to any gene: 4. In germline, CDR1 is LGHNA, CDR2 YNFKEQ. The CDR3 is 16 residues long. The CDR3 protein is CASSQDHDRANYGYTF. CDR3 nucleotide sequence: TGTGCCAGCAGCCAAGATCATGACAGGGCTAACTATGGCTACACCTTC.

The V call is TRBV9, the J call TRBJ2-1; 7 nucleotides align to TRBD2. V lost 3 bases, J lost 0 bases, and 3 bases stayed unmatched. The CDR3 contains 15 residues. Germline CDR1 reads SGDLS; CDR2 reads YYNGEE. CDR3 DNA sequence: TGTGCCAGCAGCGCGGCGGGGGTCTCCTACAATGAGCAGTTCTTC. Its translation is CASSAAGVSYNEQFF.

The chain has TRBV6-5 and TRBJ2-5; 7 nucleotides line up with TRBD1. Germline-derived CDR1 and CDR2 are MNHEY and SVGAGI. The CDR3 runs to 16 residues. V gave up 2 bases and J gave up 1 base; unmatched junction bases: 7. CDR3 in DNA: TGTGCCAGCAGTTACCGAGGGGGCCTTACCCAAGAGACCCAGTACTTC. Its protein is CASSYRGGLTQETQYF.

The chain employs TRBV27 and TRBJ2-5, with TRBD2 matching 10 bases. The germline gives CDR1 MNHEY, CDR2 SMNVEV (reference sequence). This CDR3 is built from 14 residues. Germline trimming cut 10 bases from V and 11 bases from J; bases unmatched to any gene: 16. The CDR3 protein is CATSRLAGEEEQYF. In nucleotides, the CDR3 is TGTGCCACCTCACGGCTAGCGGGGGAAGAGGAGCAGTACTTC.

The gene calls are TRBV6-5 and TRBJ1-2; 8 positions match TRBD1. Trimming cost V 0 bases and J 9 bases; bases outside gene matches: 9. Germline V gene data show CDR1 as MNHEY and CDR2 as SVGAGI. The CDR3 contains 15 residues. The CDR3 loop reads CASSYSFSQGARYTF. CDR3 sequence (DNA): TGTGCCAGCAGTTACTCCTTCTCCCAGGGGGCTCGCTACACCTTC.

CDR3 in DNA: TGCGCCAGCAGTTCCGGGACTAGGGGGACCGGGGAGCTGTTTTTT. This translates into CASSSGTRGTGELFF. The rearrangement links TRBV10-2 to TRBJ2-2, with TRBD2 matching over 8 bases. With V trimmed by 5 bases and J by 5 bases, 7 bases remained unmatched. Looked up from germline, CDR1 is WSHSY and CDR2 is SAAADI. CDR3 length: 15 amino acids.

CDR3 in amino acids: CASSPGRAPTDTQYF. Written as DNA, the CDR3 is TGTGCCAGCAGCCCAGGGAGGGCCCCCACAGATACGCAGTATTTT. The chain is built from TRBV7-3 and TRBJ2-3; 7 nucleotides agree with TRBD2. The CDR3 has 15 residues. Germline CDR1 and CDR2: SGHTA and FQGTGA. Germline trimming cut 5 bases from V and 2 bases from J; bases unmatched to any gene: 7. Drawing the rest from reference TRBV7-3 and TRBJ2-3, the complete variable domain is GAGVSQTPSNKVTEKGKYVELRCDPISGHTALYWYRQSLGQGPEFLIYFQGTGAADDSGLPNDRFFAVRPEGSVSTLKIQRTERGDSAVYLCASSPGRAPTDTQYFGPGTRLTVL.

The CDR3 loop is CASMRTSGYETQYF. CDR3 coding DNA: TGTGCCAGCATGCGGACTAGCGGGTATGAGACCCAGTACTTC. This rearrangement joins TRBV2 to TRBJ2-5, with TRBD2 matching over 11 bases. V shed 7 bases, J shed 5 bases, and the junction held 6 bases outside the gene matches. Germline CDR1 is SNHLY and CDR2 is FYNNEI. The CDR3 loop spans 14 amino acids.

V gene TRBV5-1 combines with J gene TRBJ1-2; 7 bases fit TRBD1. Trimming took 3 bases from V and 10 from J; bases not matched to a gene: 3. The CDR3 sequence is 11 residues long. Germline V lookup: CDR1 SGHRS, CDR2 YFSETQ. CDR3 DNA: TGCGCCAGCAGCTCGACAGGGACCTACACCTTC. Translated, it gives CASSSTGTYTF.

The CDR3 loop is CASTPVPGGNTEAFF. The CDR3 DNA reads as TGTGCCAGCACACCAGTCCCGGGTGGGAACACTGAAGCTTTCTTT. The J gene is TRBJ1-1, the V gene TRBV27; D uncertain. CDR3 length: 15 amino acids. CDR1 and CDR2 from the germline V gene are MNHEY and SMNVEV (reference sequence). The ends were cut back, 7 bases at V and 1 base at J, with 16 bases in the middle.

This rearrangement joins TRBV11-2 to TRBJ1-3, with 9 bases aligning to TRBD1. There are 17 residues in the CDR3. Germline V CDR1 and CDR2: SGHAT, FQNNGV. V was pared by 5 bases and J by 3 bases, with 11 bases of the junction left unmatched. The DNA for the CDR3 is TGTGCCAGCAGCCGGGGACAGGGCGGGTTCGGTGGAAACACCATATATTTT. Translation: CASSRGQGGFGGNTIYF.

CDR3 coding DNA: TGTGCCAGCAGCTTAAAGGGGGCAGGCAATCAGCCCCAGCATTTT. It encodes CASSLKGAGNQPQHF. This chain uses TRBV7-8 with TRBJ1-5; 7 bases align to TRBD1. CDR1 is SGHVS, CDR2 FQNEAQ, per germline. The CDR3 spans 15 residues. V lost 2 bases to trimming and J lost 2 bases; unmatched junction nucleotides: 3.

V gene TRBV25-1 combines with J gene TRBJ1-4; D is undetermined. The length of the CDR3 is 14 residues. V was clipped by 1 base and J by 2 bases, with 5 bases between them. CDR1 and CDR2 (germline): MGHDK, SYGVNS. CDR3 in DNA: TGTGCCAGCAGTGAATTCCAGACTAATGAAAAACTGTTTTTT. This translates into CASSEFQTNEKLFF.

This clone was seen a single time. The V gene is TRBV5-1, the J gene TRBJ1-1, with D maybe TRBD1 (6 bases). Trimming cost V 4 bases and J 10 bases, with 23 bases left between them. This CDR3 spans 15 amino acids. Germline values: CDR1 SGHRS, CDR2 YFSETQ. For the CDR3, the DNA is TGCGCCAGCAGCACACTCGCGACAGGAGCTGGGAGAGCTTTCTTT. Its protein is CASSTLATGAGRAFF.

The CDR3 reads CASSPRENEQFF. CDR3 DNA sequence: TGTGCCAGCTCCCCCCGAGAAAATGAGCAGTTCTTC. This rearrangement joins TRBV18 to TRBJ2-1; D call uncertain. The germline V gene has CDR1 KGHSH and CDR2 LQKENI. V was pared by 6 bases and J by 7 bases, with 10 bases between. The CDR3 is 12 residues long.

In DNA, the CDR3 is TGTGCCAGCAGTTCCATGAGGGGGTCACCCCTCCACTTT. Protein product: CASSSMRGSPLHF. This chain joins TRBV27 and TRBJ1-6; tentative D call: TRBD1 (6 bases). Trimming removed 4 bases at V and 10 bases at J, with 11 bases between. The CDR3 contains 13 residues. Germline CDR1 is MNHEY and CDR2 is SMNVEV (reference sequence).

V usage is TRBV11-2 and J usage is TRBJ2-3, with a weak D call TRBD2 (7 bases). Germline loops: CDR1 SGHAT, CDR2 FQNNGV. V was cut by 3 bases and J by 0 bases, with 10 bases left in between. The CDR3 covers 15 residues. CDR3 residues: CASSFWGGSTDTQYF. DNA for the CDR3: TGTGCCAGCAGCTTCTGGGGGGGCAGCACAGATACGCAGTATTTT. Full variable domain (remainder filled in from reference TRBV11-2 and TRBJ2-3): EAGVAQSPRYKIIEKRQSVAFWCNPISGHATLYWYQQILGQGPKLLIQFQNNGVVDDSQLPKDRFSAERLKGVDSTLKIQPAKLEDSAVYLCASSFWGGSTDTQYFGPGTRLTVL.

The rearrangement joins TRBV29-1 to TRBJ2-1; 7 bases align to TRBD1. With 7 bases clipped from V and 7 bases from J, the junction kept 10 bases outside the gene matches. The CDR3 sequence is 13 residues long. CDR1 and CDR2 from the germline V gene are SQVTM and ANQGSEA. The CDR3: CSAASSTGNEQFF. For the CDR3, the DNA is TGCAGCGCCGCTTCCTCGACAGGGAATGAGCAGTTCTTC.